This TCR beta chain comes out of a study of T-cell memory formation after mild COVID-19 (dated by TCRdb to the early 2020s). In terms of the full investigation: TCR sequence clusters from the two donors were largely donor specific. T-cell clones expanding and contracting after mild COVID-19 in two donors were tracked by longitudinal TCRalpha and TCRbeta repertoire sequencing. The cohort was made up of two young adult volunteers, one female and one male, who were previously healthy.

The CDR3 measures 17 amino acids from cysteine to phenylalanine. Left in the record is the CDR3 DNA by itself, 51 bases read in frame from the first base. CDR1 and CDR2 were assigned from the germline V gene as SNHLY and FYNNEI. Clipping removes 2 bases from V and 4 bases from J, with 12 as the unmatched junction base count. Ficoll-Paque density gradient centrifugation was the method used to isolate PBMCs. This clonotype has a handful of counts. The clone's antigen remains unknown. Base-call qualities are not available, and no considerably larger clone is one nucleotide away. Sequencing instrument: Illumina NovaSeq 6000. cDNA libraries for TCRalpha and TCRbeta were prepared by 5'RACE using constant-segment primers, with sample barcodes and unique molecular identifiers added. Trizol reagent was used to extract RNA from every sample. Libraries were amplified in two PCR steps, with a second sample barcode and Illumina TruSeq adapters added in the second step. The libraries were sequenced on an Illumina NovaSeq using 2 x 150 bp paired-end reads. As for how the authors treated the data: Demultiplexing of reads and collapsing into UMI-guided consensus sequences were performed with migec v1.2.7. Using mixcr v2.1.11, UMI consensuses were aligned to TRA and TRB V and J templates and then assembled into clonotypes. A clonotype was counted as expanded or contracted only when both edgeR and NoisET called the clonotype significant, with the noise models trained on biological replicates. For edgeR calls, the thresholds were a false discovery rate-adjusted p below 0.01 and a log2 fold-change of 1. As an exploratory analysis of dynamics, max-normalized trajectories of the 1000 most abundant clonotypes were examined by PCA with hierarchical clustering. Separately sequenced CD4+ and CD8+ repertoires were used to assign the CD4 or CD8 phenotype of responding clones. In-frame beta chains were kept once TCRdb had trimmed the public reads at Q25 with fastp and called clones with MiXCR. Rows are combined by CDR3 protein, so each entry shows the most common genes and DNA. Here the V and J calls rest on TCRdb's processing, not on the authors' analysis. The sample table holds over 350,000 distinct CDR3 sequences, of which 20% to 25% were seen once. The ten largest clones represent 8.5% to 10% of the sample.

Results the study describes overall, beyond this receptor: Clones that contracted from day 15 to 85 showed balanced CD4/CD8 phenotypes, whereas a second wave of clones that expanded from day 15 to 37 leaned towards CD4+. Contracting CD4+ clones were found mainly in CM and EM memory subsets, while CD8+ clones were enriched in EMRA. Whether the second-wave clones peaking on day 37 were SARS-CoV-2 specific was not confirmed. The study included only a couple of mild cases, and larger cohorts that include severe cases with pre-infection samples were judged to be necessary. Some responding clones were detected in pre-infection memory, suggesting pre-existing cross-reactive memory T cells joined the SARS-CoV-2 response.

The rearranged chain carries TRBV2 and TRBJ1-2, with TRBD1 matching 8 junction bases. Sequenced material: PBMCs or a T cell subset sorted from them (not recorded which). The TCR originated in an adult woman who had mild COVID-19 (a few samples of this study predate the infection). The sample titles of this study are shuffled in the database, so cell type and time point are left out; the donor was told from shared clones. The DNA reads TGTGCCAGCAGTGAATTGGGGACAGGCCCTTGGACCTATGGCTACACCTTC. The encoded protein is CASSELGTGPWTYGYTF.